This TCR beta chain comes out of a study of cytomegalovirus exposure and HLA in healthy donors. Background on the study: There were approximately 80 million unique TCRs (from HLA-typed donors) in an early data release. Whole-study findings and limits: The classifier was said to identify cytomegalovirus status with high specificity and sensitivity. Upon later analysis, TCR association rates were observed to vary by HLA locus, being highest for DRB1 and lowest for HLA-C.

The CDR3 is 16 residues long. The germline V and J ends were trimmed by 0 bases and 6 bases, with 15 bases remaining between them. CDR1 is SGHTA, CDR2 FQGNSA, per germline. This clone was picked up a small number of times. The antigen remains undetermined. Vbeta (60) and Jbeta (13) primers were used in the PCR. This table comes from immunoSEQ multiplex PCR, and its TCRdb copy is limited to in-frame clones, with some not included. The repertoire holds 150,000 to 200,000 clones, around 84% seen once, with roughly 1.7% in the top ten. This TCR came from a woman aged 18 to 35 in good health and CMV-seronegative. Sequenced input: PBMCs. J is TRBJ2-1 and V is TRBV7-2; possible D gene TRBD1, 6 bases. CDR3 nucleotides: TGTGCCAGCAGCTTAGCGGACAGCTTGCGCCCCAATGAGCAGTTCTTC. Amino acids: CASSLADSLRPNEQFF.